This T cell receptor beta chain originates from a study of post-analysis software for immune sequencing data. On this clonotype itself: Antigen: not known.

Trimming removed 2 bases from V and 12 bases from J; junction bases left unmatched: 7. Germline values: CDR1 SGHTA, CDR2 FQGTGA. The CDR3 is 13 residues long. Carried by the TCR beta cDNA libraries were unique molecular identifiers. In TCRdb, the PCR reads were re-called with MiXCR into one record per CDR3 protein. Counted here are 650,000 to 850,000 distinct CDR3 sequences, more than 45% occurring once; the ten biggest clones make up 4.9%. General study results and limits: About five TRBV segments (TRBV5-6, TRBV5-1 and TRBV20-1 among them) occurred more frequently in patients than in controls. Strong co-clustering by F measure was evident for samples that had been prepared in the same batch. Among multiple sclerosis patients, normalized Chao1 diversity was significantly below that of controls.

V and J are TRBV7-3 and TRBJ2-1, with TRBD2 matching 7 bases. The TCR sequence derives from a girl between 5 and 17 years old with multiple sclerosis. The sequencing sample was made of blood. The DNA of the CDR3 is TGTGCCAGCAGCTTAGACCCTAGCGGTCTGCAGTTCTTC. It is translated as CASSLDPSGLQFF. Variable domain in full (rest from reference TRBV7-3 and TRBJ2-1): GAGVSQTPSNKVTEKGKYVELRCDPISGHTALYWYRQSLGQGPEFLIYFQGTGAADDSGLPNDRFFAVRPEGSVSTLKIQRTERGDSAVYLCASSLDPSGLQFFGPGTRLTVL.